A selection of T cell receptor beta chains follows, all from one sample in a study of T cell repertoires in cytomegalovirus infection. Using its own MiXCR run on the reads, TCRdb lists one record per CDR3 protein. The sample consists of some 940,000 distinct CDR3 sequences, under 40% of them appearing once. Their cognate antigens are unknown. The sample in question was cultured CD8+ T cells from PBMCs, obtained from culture after CMV antigen stimulation. These receptors were taken from a human donor in good health (CMV status not recorded). Some clones in this sample may be carry-over from other donors' samples. CDR3s include the opening cysteine and the closing phenylalanine or tryptophan. The D gene is left open where the match is weak. The listing skips clone size in some rows; elsewhere it reads once, few, many or a size class.

clone size,V gene,D gene,J gene,CDR3 protein,CDR3 DNA
-,TRBV14,-,TRBJ2-7,CASSPPRGYEQYF,TGTGCCAGCAGCCCACCAAGGGGCTACGAGCAGTACTTC
-,TRBV6-6,-,TRBJ1-1,CASSFYRDGNTEAFF,TGTGCCAGCAGTTTCTACAGGGACGGGAACACTGAAGCTTTCTTT
many,TRBV7-6,-,TRBJ2-3,CASSLTEQGADTDTQYF,TGTGCCAGCAGCTTAACCGAACAGGGAGCTGACACAGATACGCAGTATTTT
-,TRBV19,-,TRBJ2-7,CASSTLKGDPYEQYF,TGTGCCAGTAGTACGTTGAAAGGAGATCCCTACGAGCAGTACTTC
-,TRBV19,-,TRBJ1-1,CASTRGWTLNTEAFF,TGTGCCAGTACCAGGGGCTGGACACTTAACACTGAAGCTTTCTTT
few,TRBV2,-,TRBJ2-7,CASSEAPRAGEQYF,TGTGCCAGCAGTGAAGCCCCCCGGGCTGGAGAGCAGTACTTC
-,TRBV19,-,TRBJ2-3,CASSIEGSPDTQYF,TGTGCCAGTAGTATAGAAGGTTCCCCAGATACGCAGTATTTT
few,TRBV4-2,-,TRBJ1-1,CASSQDPAGNTEAFF,TGTGCCAGCAGCCAAGATCCGGCAGGGAACACTGAAGCTTTCTTT
-,TRBV6-6,-,TRBJ2-4,CASSTSRGFDIQYF,TGTGCCAGCAGTACCTCCCGAGGGTTCGACATTCAGTACTTC
many,TRBV7-8,-,TRBJ2-7,CASSLSGKPSPYEQYF,TGTGCCAGCAGCCTCTCCGGGAAGCCCTCCCCCTACGAGCAGTACTTC
few,TRBV12-3/TRBV12-4,TRBD1,TRBJ2-5,CASSSGQGKTQYF,TGTGCCAGCAGCTCAGGACAGGGAAAGACCCAGTACTTC
few,TRBV6-1,-,TRBJ2-7,CASGIQGLEQYF,TGTGCCAGCGGAATTCAGGGTCTCGAGCAGTACTTC
many,TRBV5-1,-,TRBJ2-1,CASSLVAYNEQFF,TGTGCCAGCAGCTTAGTGGCCTACAATGAGCAGTTCTTC
-,TRBV12-5,TRBD1,TRBJ1-5,CASGLAPGDRGSNQPQHF,TGTGCTAGTGGTTTGGCACCGGGGGACAGGGGTAGCAATCAGCCCCAGCATTTT
few,TRBV19,-,TRBJ2-1,CASSIGRVAGQRHNEQFF,TGTGCCAGTAGTATCGGTCGGGTTGCAGGCCAGAGGCACAATGAGCAGTTCTTC
-,TRBV7-9,TRBD1,TRBJ1-2,CASTGTGYGYTF,TGTGCCAGCACCGGGACAGGTTATGGCTACACCTTC
-,TRBV24-1,-,TRBJ2-2,CATSDLHRQNTGELFF,TGTGCCACCAGTGATTTGCACAGGCAGAACACCGGGGAGCTGTTTTTT
many,TRBV6-2/TRBV6-3,-,TRBJ2-1,CASSFSDLPFERRSSYNEQFF,TGTGCCAGCAGTTTTAGCGATCTCCCGTTTGAACGGAGGAGCTCCTACAATGAGCAGTTCTTC
few,TRBV6-5,TRBD1,TRBJ1-2,CASSYSGQGRGYTF,TGTGCCAGCAGTTACTCGGGACAGGGTAGAGGCTACACCTTC
-,TRBV27,TRBD1,TRBJ1-6,CASSLGTGSSYNSPLHF,TGTGCCAGCAGTTTGGGGACAGGGAGCTCCTATAATTCACCCCTCCACTTT
few,TRBV5-1,-,TRBJ2-5,CASTDLSETQYF,TGCGCCAGCACCGATCTCTCGGAGACCCAGTACTTC
-,TRBV6-1,-,TRBJ2-7,CASSEQRLNYEQYF,TGTGCCAGCAGTGAGCAAAGACTGAATTACGAGCAGTACTTC
-,TRBV4-3,-,TRBJ1-1,CASSQDGGSTEAFF,TGCGCCAGCAGCCAAGATGGCGGATCCACTGAAGCTTTCTTT
-,TRBV2,-,TRBJ2-6,CASDTRSGANVLTF,TGTGCCAGCGACACCCGCTCTGGGGCCAACGTCCTGACTTTC
-,TRBV7-2,-,TRBJ1-5,CASSINAGFNQPQHF,TGTGCCAGCAGCATCAACGCCGGGTTTAATCAGCCCCAGCATTTT
-,TRBV27,TRBD1,TRBJ1-2,CASSSRTGARGYTF,TGTGCCAGCAGTTCGAGGACAGGGGCGCGTGGCTACACCTTC
-,TRBV6-6,TRBD1,TRBJ1-1,CASRGDSYTEAFF,TGTGCCAGCAGAGGGGACAGCTACACTGAAGCTTTCTTT
-,TRBV7-9,-,TRBJ2-7,CASSIQGPDEQYF,TGTGCCAGCAGCATACAGGGTCCCGACGAGCAGTACTTC
-,TRBV4-1,-,TRBJ1-2,CASSQEAAGQYGYTF,TGCGCCAGCAGCCAAGAGGCGGCAGGGCAATATGGCTACACCTTC